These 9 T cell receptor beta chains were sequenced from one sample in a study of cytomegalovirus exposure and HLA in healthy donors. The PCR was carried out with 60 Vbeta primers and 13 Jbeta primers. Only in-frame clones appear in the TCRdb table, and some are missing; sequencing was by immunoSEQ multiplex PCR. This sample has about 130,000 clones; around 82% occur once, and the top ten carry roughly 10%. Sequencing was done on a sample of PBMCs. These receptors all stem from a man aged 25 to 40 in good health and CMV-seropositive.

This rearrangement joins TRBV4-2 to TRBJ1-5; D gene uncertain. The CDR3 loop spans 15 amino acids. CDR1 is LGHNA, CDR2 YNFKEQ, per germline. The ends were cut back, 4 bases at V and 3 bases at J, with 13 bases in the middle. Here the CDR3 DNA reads TGTGCCAGCAGCCCAGAAGACACATCCAATCAGCCCCAGCATTTT. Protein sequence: CASSPEDTSNQPQHF.

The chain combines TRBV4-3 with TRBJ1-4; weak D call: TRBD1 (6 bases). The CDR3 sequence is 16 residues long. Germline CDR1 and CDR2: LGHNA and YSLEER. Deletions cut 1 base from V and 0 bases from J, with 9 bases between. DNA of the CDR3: TGCGCCAGCAGCCAAGGGGACAAGGCAACTAATGAAAAACTGTTTTTT. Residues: CASSQGDKATNEKLFF.

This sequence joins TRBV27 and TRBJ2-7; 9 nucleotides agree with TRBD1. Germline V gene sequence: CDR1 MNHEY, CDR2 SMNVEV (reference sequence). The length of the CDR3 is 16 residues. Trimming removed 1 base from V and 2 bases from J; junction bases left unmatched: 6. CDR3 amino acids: CASSLYRGQGPYEQYF. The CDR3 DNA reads TGTGCCAGCAGTTTATATAGGGGACAGGGACCCTACGAGCAGTACTTC.

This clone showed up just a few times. The CDR3 protein is CAWSVLLTPRESGANVLTF. Written as DNA, the CDR3 is TGTGCCTGGAGTGTACTTCTGACCCCTAGAGAGTCTGGGGCCAACGTCCTGACTTTC. The V gene is TRBV30, the J gene TRBJ2-6; D is unresolved. The CDR3 totals 19 residues. Germline CDR1 and CDR2: GTSNPN and SVGIG (reference sequence). The V gene lost 0 bases and the J gene lost 1 base, with 19 bases spanning the gap. Drawing the rest from reference TRBV30 and TRBJ2-6, the complete variable domain is SQTIHQWPATLVQPVGSPLSLECTVEGTSNPNLYWYRQAAGRGLQLLFYSVGIGQISSEVPQNLSASRPQDRQFILSSKKLLLSDSGFYLCAWSVLLTPRESGANVLTFGAGSRLTVL.

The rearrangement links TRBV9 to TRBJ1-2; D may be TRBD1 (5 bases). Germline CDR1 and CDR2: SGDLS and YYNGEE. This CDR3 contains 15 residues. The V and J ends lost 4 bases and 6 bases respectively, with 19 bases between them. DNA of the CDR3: TGTGCCAGCAGCCCTTCAAATGGGGGAGGGAATGGCTACACCTTC. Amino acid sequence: CASSPSNGGGNGYTF.

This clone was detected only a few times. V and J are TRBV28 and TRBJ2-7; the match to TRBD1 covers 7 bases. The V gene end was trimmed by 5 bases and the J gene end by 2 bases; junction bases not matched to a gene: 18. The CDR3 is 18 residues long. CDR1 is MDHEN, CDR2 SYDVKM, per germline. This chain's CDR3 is CASSPTPRRGQRTYEQYF. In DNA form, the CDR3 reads TGTGCCAGCAGTCCCACCCCTCGACGGGGACAGAGAACCTACGAGCAGTACTTC.

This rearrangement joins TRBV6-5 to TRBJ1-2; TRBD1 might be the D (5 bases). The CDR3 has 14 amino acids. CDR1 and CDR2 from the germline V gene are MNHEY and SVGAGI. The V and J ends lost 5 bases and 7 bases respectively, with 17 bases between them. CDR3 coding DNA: TGTGCCAGCAGTGTCACACCTAAACAGGCTGGCTACACCTTC. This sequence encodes CASSVTPKQAGYTF.

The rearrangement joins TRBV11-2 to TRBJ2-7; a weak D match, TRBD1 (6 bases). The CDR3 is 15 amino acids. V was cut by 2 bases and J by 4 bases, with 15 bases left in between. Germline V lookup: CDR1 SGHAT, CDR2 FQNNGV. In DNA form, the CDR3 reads TGTGCCAGCAGCTTACAGGGGAGCCCAGGGTACGAGCAGTACTTC. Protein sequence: CASSLQGSPGYEQYF.

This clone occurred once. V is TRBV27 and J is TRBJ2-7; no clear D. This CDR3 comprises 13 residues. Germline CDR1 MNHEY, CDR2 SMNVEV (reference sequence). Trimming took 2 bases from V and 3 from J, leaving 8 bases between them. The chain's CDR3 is CASSLRGVYEQYF. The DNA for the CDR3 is TGTGCCAGCAGTTTACGCGGCGTCTACGAGCAGTACTTC.